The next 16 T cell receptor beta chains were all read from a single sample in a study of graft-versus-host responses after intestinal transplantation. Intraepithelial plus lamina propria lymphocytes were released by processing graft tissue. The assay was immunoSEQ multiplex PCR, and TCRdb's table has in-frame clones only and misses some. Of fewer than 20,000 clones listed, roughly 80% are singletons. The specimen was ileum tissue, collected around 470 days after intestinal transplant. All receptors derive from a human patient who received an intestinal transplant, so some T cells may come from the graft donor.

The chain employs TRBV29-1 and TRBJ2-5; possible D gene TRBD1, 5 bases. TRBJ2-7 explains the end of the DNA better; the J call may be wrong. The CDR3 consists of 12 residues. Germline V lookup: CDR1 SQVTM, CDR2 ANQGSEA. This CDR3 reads CSVERQGYEQYF. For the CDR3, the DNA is TGCAGCGTTGAGAGGCAGGGATACGAGCAGTACTTC.

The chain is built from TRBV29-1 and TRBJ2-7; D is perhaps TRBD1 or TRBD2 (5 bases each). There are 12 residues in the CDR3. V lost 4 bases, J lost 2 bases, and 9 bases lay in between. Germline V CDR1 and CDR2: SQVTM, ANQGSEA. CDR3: CSVVGTAYEQYF. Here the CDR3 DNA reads TGCAGCGTTGTAGGGACGGCCTACGAGCAGTACTTC.

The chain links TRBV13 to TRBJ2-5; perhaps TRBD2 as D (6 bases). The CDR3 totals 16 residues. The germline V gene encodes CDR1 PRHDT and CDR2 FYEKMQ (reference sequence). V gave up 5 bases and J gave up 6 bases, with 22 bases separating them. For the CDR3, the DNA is TGTGCCAGCAGCAGCCCCCCACTAGCTTCTCGAAAGACCCAGTACTTC. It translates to CASSSPPLASRKTQYF.

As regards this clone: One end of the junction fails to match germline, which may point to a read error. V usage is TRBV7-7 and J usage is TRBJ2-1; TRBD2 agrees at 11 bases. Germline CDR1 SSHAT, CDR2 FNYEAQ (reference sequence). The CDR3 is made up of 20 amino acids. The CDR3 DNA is TGTGCTAGCAGCCGAGAAGCCGTGGCTAGCGGGAGGAATAGGTACAATGAGCAGTTCTTC. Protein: CASSREAVASGRNRYNEQFF.

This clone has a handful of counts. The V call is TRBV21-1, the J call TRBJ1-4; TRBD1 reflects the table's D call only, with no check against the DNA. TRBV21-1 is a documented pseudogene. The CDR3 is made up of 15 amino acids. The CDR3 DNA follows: TGTGCCAGCAGCAAACTGGGCGAGTTTGACGAAAAACTGTTTTTT. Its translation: CASSKLGEFDEKLFF.

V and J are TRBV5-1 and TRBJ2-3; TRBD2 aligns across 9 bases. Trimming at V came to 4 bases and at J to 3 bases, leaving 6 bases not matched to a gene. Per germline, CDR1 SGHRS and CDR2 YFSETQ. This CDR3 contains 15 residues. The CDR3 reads CASSIAGVGTDTQYF. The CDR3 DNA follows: TGCGCCAGCAGCATAGCGGGGGTTGGTACAGATACGCAGTATTTT.

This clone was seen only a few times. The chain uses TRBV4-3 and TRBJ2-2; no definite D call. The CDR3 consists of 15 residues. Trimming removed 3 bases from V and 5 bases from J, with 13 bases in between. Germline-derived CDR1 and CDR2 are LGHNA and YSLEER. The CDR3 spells CASSQTLQRTGELFF. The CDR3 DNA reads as TGCGCCAGCAGCCAGACTCTCCAGCGAACCGGGGAGCTGTTTTTT.

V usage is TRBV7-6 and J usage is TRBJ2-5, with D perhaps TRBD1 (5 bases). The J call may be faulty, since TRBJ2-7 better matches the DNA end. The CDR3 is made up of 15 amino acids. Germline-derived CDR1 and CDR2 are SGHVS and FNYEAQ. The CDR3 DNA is TGTGCCAGCAGCTTAGGGGGCTATTACTCTTACGAGCAGTACTTC. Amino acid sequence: CASSLGGYYSYEQYF.

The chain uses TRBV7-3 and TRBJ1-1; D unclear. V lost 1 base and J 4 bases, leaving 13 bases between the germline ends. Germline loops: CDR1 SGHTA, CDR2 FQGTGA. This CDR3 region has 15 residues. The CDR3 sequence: CASSLNAGLGTEAFF. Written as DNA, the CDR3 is TGTGCCAGCAGCTTAAATGCAGGTTTGGGCACTGAAGCTTTCTTT. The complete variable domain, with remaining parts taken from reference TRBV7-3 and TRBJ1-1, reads GAGVSQTPSNKVTEKGKYVELRCDPISGHTALYWYRQSLGQGPEFLIYFQGTGAADDSGLPNDRFFAVRPEGSVSTLKIQRTERGDSAVYLCASSLNAGLGTEAFFGQGTRLTVV.

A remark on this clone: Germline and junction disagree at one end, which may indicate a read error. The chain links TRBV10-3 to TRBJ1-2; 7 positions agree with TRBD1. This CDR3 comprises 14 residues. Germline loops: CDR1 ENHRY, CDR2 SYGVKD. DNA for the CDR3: TGTGCCAGCAGTGAACCGGCAGGGGGGTATGGCTACACCTTC. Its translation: CASSEPAGGYGYTF.

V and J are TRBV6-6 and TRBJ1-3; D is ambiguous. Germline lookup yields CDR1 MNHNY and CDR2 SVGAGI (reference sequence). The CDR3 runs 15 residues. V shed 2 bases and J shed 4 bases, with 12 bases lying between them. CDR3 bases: TGTGCCAGCAGTTACCCCGGGGTTGGGGGAAACACCATATATTTT. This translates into CASSYPGVGGNTIYF.

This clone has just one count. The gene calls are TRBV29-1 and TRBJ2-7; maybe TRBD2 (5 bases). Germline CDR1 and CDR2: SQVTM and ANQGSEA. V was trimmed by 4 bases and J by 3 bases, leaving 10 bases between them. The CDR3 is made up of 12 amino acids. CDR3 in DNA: TGCAGCGTTGTCCTAAGCGGCTACGAGCAGTACTTC. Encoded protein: CSVVLSGYEQYF.

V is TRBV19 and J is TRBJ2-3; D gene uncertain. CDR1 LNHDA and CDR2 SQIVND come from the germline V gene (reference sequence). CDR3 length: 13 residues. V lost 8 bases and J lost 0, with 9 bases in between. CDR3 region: CASASASTDTQYF. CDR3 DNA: TGTGCCAGTGCCTCGGCTAGCACAGATACGCAGTATTTT.

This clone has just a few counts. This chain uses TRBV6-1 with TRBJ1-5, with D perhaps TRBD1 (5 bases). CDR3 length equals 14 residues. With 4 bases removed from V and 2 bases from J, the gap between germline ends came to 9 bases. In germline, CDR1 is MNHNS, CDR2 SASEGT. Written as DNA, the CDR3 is TGTGCCAGCAGTGCAGGGTACGGCAATCAGCCCCAGCATTTT. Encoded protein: CASSAGYGNQPQHF.

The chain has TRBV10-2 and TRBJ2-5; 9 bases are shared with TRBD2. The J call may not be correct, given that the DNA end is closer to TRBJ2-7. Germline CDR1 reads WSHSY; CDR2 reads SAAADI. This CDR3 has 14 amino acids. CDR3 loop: CASSEAGGSYEQYF. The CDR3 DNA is TGCGCCAGCAGTGAGGCGGGGGGGTCCTACGAGCAGTACTTC.

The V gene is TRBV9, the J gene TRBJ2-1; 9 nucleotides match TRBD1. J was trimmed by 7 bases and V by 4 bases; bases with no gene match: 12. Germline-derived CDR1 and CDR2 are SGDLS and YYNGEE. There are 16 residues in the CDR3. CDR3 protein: CASSMTRDRVINEQFF. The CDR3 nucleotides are TGTGCCAGCAGCATGACCCGGGACAGGGTTATTAATGAGCAGTTCTTC.